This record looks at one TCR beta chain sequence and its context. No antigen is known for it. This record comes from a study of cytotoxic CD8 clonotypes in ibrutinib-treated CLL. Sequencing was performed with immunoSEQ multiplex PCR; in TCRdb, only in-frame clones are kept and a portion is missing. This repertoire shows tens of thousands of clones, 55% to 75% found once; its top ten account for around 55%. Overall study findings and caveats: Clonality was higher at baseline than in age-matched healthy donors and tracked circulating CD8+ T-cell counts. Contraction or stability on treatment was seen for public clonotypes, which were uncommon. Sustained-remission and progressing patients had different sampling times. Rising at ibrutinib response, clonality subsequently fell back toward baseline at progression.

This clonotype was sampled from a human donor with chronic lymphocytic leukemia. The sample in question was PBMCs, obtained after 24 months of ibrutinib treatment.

CDR3 loop: CASTITPGYNEQFF. The DNA of the CDR3 is TGCGCCAGCACCATCACCCCGGGTTACAATGAGCAGTTCTTC. The J gene is TRBJ2-1, the V gene TRBV5-1; no clear D. Germline V gene lookup returns CDR1 SGHRS and CDR2 YFSETQ. Trimming took 6 bases from V and 4 from J, leaving 14 bases between them. The CDR3 extends over 14 amino acids.